This is a list of T cell receptor beta chains from one sample in a study of blood T cells in healthy people across ages. TCRdb re-derived calls from the 5' RACE reads in MiXCR, one entry per CDR3 protein. This repertoire shows about 1.5 million distinct CDR3 sequences, 40% to 45% found once; its top ten account for about 3.8%. Sequenced sample: blood. The receptors stem from a woman between 18 and 29 years old in good health. Each CDR3 is given with its conserved first and last residue. A D gene is named only where the DNA matches it firmly. Rows give clone size only sometimes, using once, few, many, or a class for an expanded clone.

clone_size: -
d_call: TRBD2
j_call: TRBJ2-3
v_call: TRBV20-1
cdr3_aa: CSAKLAGDSDTQYF
cdr3_nt: TGCAGTGCCAAACTAGCGGGAGACTCAGATACGCAGTATTTT

clone_size: -
d_call: -
j_call: TRBJ2-1
v_call: TRBV7-9
cdr3_aa: CASSPGGQQFF
cdr3_nt: TGTGCCAGCAGCCCCGGAGGACAGCAGTTCTTC

clone_size: -
d_call: TRBD2
j_call: TRBJ2-7
v_call: TRBV6-6
cdr3_aa: CASKPGGSNEQYF
cdr3_nt: TGTGCCAGCAAGCCGGGCGGGAGTAATGAGCAGTACTTC

clone_size: -
d_call: TRBD2
j_call: TRBJ2-5
v_call: TRBV20-1
cdr3_aa: CSAGRPSGGINEQYF
cdr3_nt: TGCAGTGCTGGTCGACCTAGCGGGGGAATAAATGAGCAGTACTTC

clone_size: -
d_call: -
j_call: TRBJ1-2
v_call: TRBV19
cdr3_aa: CASSPGHLANYGYTF
cdr3_nt: TGTGCCAGTAGCCCCGGACACTTAGCTAACTATGGCTACACCTTC

clone_size: -
d_call: -
j_call: TRBJ2-6
v_call: TRBV2
cdr3_aa: CASSEVDRNSGANVLTF
cdr3_nt: TGTGCCAGCAGTGAAGTAGACAGGAACTCTGGGGCCAACGTCCTGACTTTC

clone_size: few
d_call: -
j_call: TRBJ1-2
v_call: TRBV20-1
cdr3_aa: CSATTDFNYGYTF
cdr3_nt: TGCAGTGCTACGACTGATTTTAACTATGGCTACACCTTC

clone_size: -
d_call: -
j_call: TRBJ1-6
v_call: TRBV7-9
cdr3_aa: CASSLEGLNSPLHF
cdr3_nt: TGTGCCAGCAGCTTAGAGGGACTGAATTCACCCCTCCACTTT

clone_size: once
d_call: -
j_call: TRBJ2-7
v_call: TRBV6-1
cdr3_aa: CASRETMTYEQYF
cdr3_nt: TGTGCCAGCAGAGAAACGATGACTTACGAGCAGTACTTC

clone_size: -
d_call: -
j_call: TRBJ1-5
v_call: TRBV9
cdr3_aa: CASSVGTHRNQPQHF
cdr3_nt: TGTGCCAGCAGCGTAGGTACCCATCGGAATCAGCCCCAGCATTTT

clone_size: many
d_call: -
j_call: TRBJ2-7
v_call: TRBV20-1
cdr3_aa: CSARVWRVYSYEQYF
cdr3_nt: TGCAGTGCTAGAGTTTGGCGAGTTTATTCCTACGAGCAGTACTTC

clone_size: few
d_call: -
j_call: TRBJ2-5
v_call: TRBV12-3/TRBV12-4
cdr3_aa: CASSSPWGNQETQYF
cdr3_nt: TGTGCCAGCAGTTCCCCGTGGGGCAACCAAGAGACCCAGTACTTC

clone_size: -
d_call: TRBD2
j_call: TRBJ2-2
v_call: TRBV12-3/TRBV12-4
cdr3_aa: CASSPGGTSGRGSTGELFF
cdr3_nt: TGTGCCAGCAGTCCCGGTGGGACTAGCGGGAGGGGGTCCACCGGGGAGCTGTTTTTT

clone_size: -
d_call: TRBD2
j_call: TRBJ2-1
v_call: TRBV5-1
cdr3_aa: CASSPGTSYSNEQFF
cdr3_nt: TGCGCCAGCAGCCCAGGGACTAGCTATTCGAATGAGCAGTTCTTC

clone_size: -
d_call: TRBD1
j_call: TRBJ1-1
v_call: TRBV5-8
cdr3_aa: CASSFRGGGRMNTEAFF
cdr3_nt: TGTGCCAGCAGCTTTCGAGGGGGCGGGAGGATGAACACTGAAGCTTTCTTT

clone_size: few
d_call: TRBD1
j_call: TRBJ2-3
v_call: TRBV4-3
cdr3_aa: CASSQVWQGATDTQYF
cdr3_nt: TGCGCCAGCAGCCAAGTTTGGCAGGGGGCAACAGATACGCAGTATTTT

clone_size: few
d_call: -
j_call: TRBJ1-2
v_call: TRBV27
cdr3_aa: CASSLDRLGYGYTF
cdr3_nt: TGTGCCAGCAGTTTAGACAGGCTTGGCTATGGCTACACCTTC

clone_size: few
d_call: -
j_call: TRBJ1-1
v_call: TRBV7-9
cdr3_aa: CASSSGPINTEAFF
cdr3_nt: TGTGCCAGCAGCTCAGGACCGATTAACACTGAAGCTTTCTTT

clone_size: -
d_call: TRBD1
j_call: TRBJ2-4
v_call: TRBV7-8
cdr3_aa: CTSSFSGTDQYF
cdr3_nt: TGTACCAGCAGCTTCTCCGGGACAGATCAGTACTTC

clone_size: -
d_call: TRBD1
j_call: TRBJ2-1
v_call: TRBV14
cdr3_aa: CASRKGQDWDEQFF
cdr3_nt: TGTGCCAGCAGAAAAGGACAGGATTGGGATGAGCAGTTCTTC

clone_size: few
d_call: -
j_call: TRBJ1-2
v_call: TRBV4-1
cdr3_aa: CASSQVSIGPRGDYGYTF
cdr3_nt: TGCGCCAGCAGCCAAGTTTCGATCGGCCCACGAGGGGACTATGGCTACACCTTC